Each of the 24 T cell receptor beta chains below was sequenced from the same sample in a study of regulatory T cells in long-lasting Graves disease. Time point specified: newly diagnosed GD, antithyroid drugs for less than 3 months. The TCR library was prepared using RNA isolated from PBMCs. Construction of TCR beta libraries relied on iRepertoire HTBI primers and on Arm-PCR targeting CDR3 regions. TCRdb reprocessed the multiplex PCR reads with MiXCR, giving one entry per CDR3 protein. The profile shows about 240,000 distinct CDR3 sequences, about 19% of them singletons. This sample comprised peripheral blood mononuclear cells (PBMCs), obtained at new diagnosis, from a patient treated with antithyroid drugs. The receptors shown here come from a female donor with Graves disease.

This clonotype was observed at least ten times. The chain is built from TRBV20-1 and TRBJ1-5; D is unresolved. The CDR3 has 15 residues. The V and J ends lost 1 base and 0 bases respectively, with 10 bases between them. CDR1 DFQATT and CDR2 SNEGSKA come from the germline V gene (reference sequence). CDR3 coding DNA: TGCAGTGCTAGAGCCCGAGGAAATAGCAATCAGCCCCAGCATTTT. Amino acids: CSARARGNSNQPQHF.

In this sample, this clonotype turned up many times. This sequence joins TRBV5-1 and TRBJ2-1, with a weak D call TRBD1 (6 bases). CDR1 and CDR2 (germline): SGHRS, YFSETQ. CDR3 size: 14 residues. V shed 5 bases and J shed 0 bases, with 9 bases lying between them. The CDR3 DNA follows: TGCGCCAGCAGAAGGGACAACTCCTACAATGAGCAGTTCTTC. This sequence encodes CASRRDNSYNEQFF.

The chain is built from TRBV2 and TRBJ2-5, with 9 positions matching TRBD1. The J call may not be correct, given that the DNA end is closer to TRBJ2-7. The germline gives CDR1 SNHLY, CDR2 FYNNEI. The CDR3 extends over 14 amino acids. The DNA for the CDR3 is TGTGCCAGCAGGTCCGGGACAGGGCTCTACGAGCAGTACTTC. This sequence encodes CASRSGTGLYEQYF.

This clonotype was counted only a few times. This rearrangement joins TRBV25-1 to TRBJ1-1, with D unclear. Looked up from germline, CDR1 is MGHDK and CDR2 is SYGVNS. The CDR3 is 13 amino acids. V lost 6 bases to trimming and J lost 5 bases, with 13 bases between them. For the CDR3, the DNA is TGTGCCAGCAGGGGCCCCATGGGGACTGAAGCTTTCTTT. It translates to CASRGPMGTEAFF.

This clonotype was detected many times. The rearrangement joins TRBV7-2 to TRBJ2-3; D not certain. The CDR3 runs to 13 residues. V was pared by 5 bases and J by 6 bases, with 12 bases between. Germline-derived CDR1 and CDR2 are SGHTA and FQGNSA. The CDR3: CASSAYLLDTQYF. As DNA, the CDR3 is TGTGCCAGCAGCGCCTACCTCCTGGATACGCAGTATTTT. Complete variable domain (other parts from reference TRBV7-2 and TRBJ2-3): GAGVSQSPSNKVTEKGKDVELRCDPISGHTALYWYRQSLGQGLEFLIYFQGNSAPDKSGLPSDRFSAERTGGSVSTLTIQRTQQEDSAVYLCASSAYLLDTQYFGPGTRLTVL.

About this clonotype itself: A read error may be the cause here, since a much bigger clone is one base away. The rearrangement joins TRBV6-5 to TRBJ2-5, with 13 bases that match TRBD2. The V and J ends lost 0 bases and 4 bases, in that order; junction bases with no gene match: 17. Germline CDR1 and CDR2: MNHEY and SVGAGI. The CDR3 has 21 amino acids. For the CDR3, the DNA is TGTGCCAGCAGTTACTCGCCGGGACTAGCGGGGAGTACAAAATGGGGAGAGACCCAGTACTTC. Its translation is CASSYSPGLAGSTKWGETQYF.

Comments on this clonotype: A read error likely explains this, since a far larger clone differs by one base. CDR3 DNA: TGTGCCAACAGCTTAGGGACTGAGCAGTTCTTC. Its protein product is CANSLGTEQFF. The chain combines TRBV7-9 with TRBJ2-3; possibly TRBD1 or TRBD2 for D (5 bases each). The J call is in doubt because the DNA end fits TRBJ2-1 better. The CDR3 extends over 11 amino acids. Germline V gene sequence: CDR1 SEHNR, CDR2 FQNEAQ (reference sequence).

This clonotype was recorded at least ten times. The chain combines TRBV27 with TRBJ2-1; the match to TRBD2 covers 10 bases. V lost 7 bases, J lost 8 bases, and 8 bases stayed unmatched. The germline V gene encodes CDR1 MNHEY and CDR2 SMNVEV (reference sequence). This CDR3 region has 14 residues. CDR3 coding DNA: TGTGCCAGCAAGGAGCGGGGGGGGCGGGATGAGCAGTTCTTC. Residues: CASKERGGRDEQFF.

This clonotype was picked up a small number of times. CDR3 nucleotide sequence: TGTGCCAGCATGCGTAGTTACTCCTACGAGCAGTACTTC. This encodes CASMRSYSYEQYF. The V gene is TRBV6-2 or TRBV6-3, the J gene TRBJ2-7; no clear D. Germline CDR1 is MNHEY and CDR2 is SVGEGT. The V gene lost 7 bases and the J gene lost 0 bases, with 10 bases spanning the gap. The CDR3 sequence is 13 residues long.

This clonotype was counted ten times or more. The chain carries TRBV4-1 and TRBJ2-5; D is undetermined. There are 15 residues in the CDR3. The ends were cut back, 6 bases at V and 4 bases at J, with 18 bases in the middle. The germline gives CDR1 MGHRA, CDR2 YSYEKL. Written as DNA, the CDR3 is TGCGCCAGCAGTAGACGAGAGTTAGGTGGAGAGACCCAGTACTTC. It codes for CASSRRELGGETQYF.

This clonotype was observed at least ten times. The rearrangement joins TRBV7-3 to TRBJ2-3; 8 bases line up with TRBD2. Trimming at V came to 1 base and at J to 2 bases, leaving 8 bases not matched to a gene. Germline CDR1 is SGHTA and CDR2 is FQGTGA. The CDR3 is 17 residues long. CDR3 DNA sequence: TGTGCCAGCAGCTTAAGGGCTAAGCGGGGGCCCACAGATACGCAGTATTTT. Translating it yields CASSLRAKRGPTDTQYF.

V and J are TRBV25-1 and TRBJ2-5, with a weak D call TRBD2 (6 bases). CDR1 MGHDK and CDR2 SYGVNS come from the germline V gene. CDR3 size: 13 residues. Trimming took 4 bases from V and 3 from J, leaving 9 bases between them. CDR3 protein: CASSGTIEETQYF. Written as DNA, the CDR3 is TGTGCCAGCAGTGGGACTATAGAAGAGACCCAGTACTTC.

This clonotype came up many times. This chain joins TRBV28 and TRBJ1-1; tentative D call: TRBD1 (5 bases). The germline CDR1 and CDR2 sequences are MDHEN and SYDVKM. There are 15 residues in the CDR3. V was shortened by 2 bases and J by 3 bases, with 13 bases between the two germline ends. CDR3 DNA sequence: TGTGCCAGCAGTTTAGAGCAGGGTATGTACACTGAAGCTTTCTTT. This translates into CASSLEQGMYTEAFF.

V gene TRBV14 combines with J gene TRBJ2-5; D tentatively reads TRBD1 or TRBD2 (5 bases each). CDR1 and CDR2 (germline): SGHDN, FVKESK. The CDR3 consists of 15 residues. V was pared by 4 bases and J by 5 bases, with 17 bases between. As DNA, the CDR3 is TGTGCCAGCAGCCCTGGGACCGGGAAAGGGGAGACCCAGTACTTC. Translating gives CASSPGTGKGETQYF.

The sample holds many counts of this clonotype. The chain combines TRBV11-1 with TRBJ2-1, with D possibly being TRBD1 (6 bases). This CDR3 has 15 residues. Germline V CDR1 and CDR2: SGHAT, FQDESV (reference sequence). With 3 bases removed from V and 4 bases from J, the gap between germline ends came to 13 bases. Written as DNA, the CDR3 is TGTGCCAGCAGCTTGCCAGGACAGACGTACAATGAGCAGTTCTTC. This translates into CASSLPGQTYNEQFF. Complete variable domain (other parts from reference TRBV11-1 and TRBJ2-1): EAEVAQSPRYKITEKSQAVAFWCDPISGHATLYWYRQILGQGPELLVQFQDESVVDDSQLPKDRFSAERLKGVDSTLKIQPAELGDSAMYLCASSLPGQTYNEQFFGPGTRLTVL.

The rearrangement uses TRBV24-1 and TRBJ1-5; D may be TRBD1 (6 bases). The CDR3 totals 12 residues. From germline, CDR1 is KGHDR and CDR2 SFDVKD. V was cut by 4 bases and J by 15 bases, with 15 bases left in between. The CDR3 DNA reads TGTGCCACCAGTGACAATGACAGGTCCTGGCATTTT. Protein product: CATSDNDRSWHF.

This clonotype was seen a handful of times. The chain combines TRBV4-3 with TRBJ1-2, with D maybe TRBD1 (6 bases). Germline CDR1 LGHNA, CDR2 YSLEER. Deletions cut 2 bases from V and 6 bases from J, with 13 bases between. This CDR3 comprises 14 residues. CDR3 residues: CASSQQGNNHGYTF. In nucleotides, the CDR3 is TGCGCCAGCAGCCAACAGGGGAATAATCATGGCTACACCTTC.

J is TRBJ2-7 and V is TRBV9; TRBD2 agrees at 9 bases. The V and J ends lost 4 bases and 0 bases, in that order; junction bases with no gene match: 11. Germline assignment: CDR1 SGDLS and CDR2 YYNGEE. This CDR3 contains 17 residues. CDR3 loop: CASSPGRASGDSYEQYF. CDR3 in DNA: TGTGCCAGCAGCCCAGGAAGGGCTAGCGGGGACTCCTACGAGCAGTACTTC.

This clonotype was recorded at least ten times. The rearrangement uses TRBV16 and TRBJ2-3, with D hard to call. Germline CDR1 reads KGHSY; CDR2 reads FQNENV. This CDR3 contains 13 residues. Trimming cost V 0 bases and J 4 bases, with 5 bases left between them. CDR3 sequence: CASSQSQADTQYF. CDR3 sequence (DNA): TGTGCCAGCAGCCAATCCCAGGCAGATACGCAGTATTTT.

This clonotype has more than one count but fewer than ten. The chain has TRBV19 and TRBJ2-1; tentative D call: TRBD2 (6 bases). Trimming shortened V by 5 bases and J by 4 bases, and 12 bases separated the two germline ends. The CDR3 loop spans 14 amino acids. Germline V gives CDR1 LNHDA, CDR2 SQIVND (reference sequence). In nucleotides, the CDR3 is TGTGCCAGTAGTTTCCAGCGGGTGTACAATGAGCAGTTCTTC. Translated, it gives CASSFQRVYNEQFF. Supplemented by reference TRBV19 and TRBJ2-1, the full variable domain reads DGGITQSPKYLFRKEGQNVTLSCEQNLNHDAMYWYRQDPGQGLRLIYYSQIVNDFQKGDIAEGYSVSREKKESFPLTVTSAQKNPTAFYLCASSFQRVYNEQFFGPGTRLTVL.

Note on this clonotype: A much larger clone is a single base away; this may be a read error. CDR3: CASSVVGGGETQYF. The CDR3 DNA is TGTGCCAGCAGCGTAGTCGGCGGCGGAGAGACCCAGTACTTC. This chain links TRBV9 with TRBJ2-5; no firm D call. Trimming shortened V by 0 bases and J by 4 bases, and 10 bases separated the two germline ends. Germline lookup yields CDR1 SGDLS and CDR2 YYNGEE. The CDR3 spans 14 residues.

This clonotype was detected a few times. The V gene is TRBV4-1, the J gene TRBJ2-5; perhaps D is TRBD1 or TRBD2 (5 bases each). In germline, CDR1 is MGHRA, CDR2 YSYEKL. Trimming took 4 bases from V and 5 from J, leaving 17 bases between them. The CDR3 covers 15 residues. The DNA of the CDR3 is TGCGCCAGCAGCCCCGACGTGGGGACGTCGGAGACCCAGTACTTC. Translated: CASSPDVGTSETQYF.

This clonotype has only a few counts. This may be a read error: a much more frequent sequence differs by one nucleotide. The CDR3 does not close with the conserved phenylalanine or tryptophan, likely indicating a read error. The V call is TRBV20-1, the J call TRBJ1-1, with 8 bases matching TRBD1. CDR1 is DFQATT and CDR2 is SNEGSKA in the germline V gene (reference sequence). V lost 3 bases and J lost 11; bases outside the gene matches: 8. The CDR3 sequence is 12 residues long. The CDR3 sequence: CSARPQGAGAFS. DNA for the CDR3: TGCAGTGCTAGGCCCCAGGGGGCTGGGGCTTTCTCT.

This clonotype has only a few counts. The chain recombines TRBV6-1 with TRBJ1-6; TRBD1 might be the D (6 bases). The CDR3 sequence is 13 residues long. V dropped 8 bases and J dropped 7 bases, with 12 bases sitting between them. Germline V gene data show CDR1 as MNHNS and CDR2 as SASEGT. DNA for the CDR3: TGTGCCAGCCGACAGGTTTTGAATTCACCCCTCCACTTT. Its translation: CASRQVLNSPLHF.